This TCR beta chain was captured by sequencing in a study of HIV-infected patients and healthy controls. Study conclusions and caveats: Healthy control repertoires had roughly threefold more distinct CDR3s than untreated HIV+ repertoires, and higher Shannon diversity.

Turning to this clonotype: Its matching antigen is unknown.

Whole blood was used without fractionation, so all unsorted peripheral T cells were included. About 480 ng RNA was reverse transcribed with alpha and beta constant-region primers. Separate chain-specific third strand synthesis with multiplexing indices produced the alpha and beta libraries. Ligation attached cDNA to a 5' RACE adapter that carried a random hexamer and SP2 site. Second strand synthesis was primed from the SP2 site. TCRdb reprocessed the 5' RACE reads via MiXCR and lists one record per CDR3 protein. The sample lists 17,000 or so distinct CDR3 sequences, 8% to 10% occurring once. Germline V gene data show CDR1 as DFQATT and CDR2 as SNEGSKA (reference sequence). CDR3 length: 14 residues. Between the trimmed V and J ends, which lost 3 bases and 2 bases, there was a span of 10 bases.

Material for sequencing was blood. This clonotype originated in an adult in good health. The chain recombines TRBV20-1 with TRBJ1-4; D is possibly TRBD1 (5 bases). This chain's CDR3 is CSASPGTTNEKLFF. For the CDR3, the DNA is TGCAGTGCTAGCCCCGGGACGACTAATGAAAAACTGTTTTTT.